Listed here is a single T cell receptor beta chain. The sample contains more than one DNA sequence encoding this CDR3. The CDR3 totals 17 residues. CDR1 SQVTM and CDR2 ANQGSEA come from the germline V gene. J gave up 6 bases and V 3 bases, and 16 bases lay outside the gene matches. PCR employed 60 Vbeta and 13 Jbeta primers. Assay: immunoSEQ multiplex PCR; the TCRdb copy retains only in-frame clones and omits some. The sample yields roughly 77,000 clones, roughly 9.1% seen once. This record belongs to a study of cytomegalovirus exposure and HLA in healthy donors. Sequencing was carried out using PBMCs. This clonotype was obtained from a man in his 60s in good health and CMV-seropositive. The J gene is TRBJ2-5, the V gene TRBV29-1, with 10 bases fitting TRBD2. CDR3 protein: CSVEDSNLAGGTKTQYF. CDR3 in DNA: TGCAGCGTTGAGGATTCGAATTTAGCGGGAGGAACGAAGACCCAGTACTTC.